Below, one T cell receptor (beta chain) is given with its context. Its target is unknown. This sample stems from a study of glioma-infiltrating T cells after dendritic cell vaccination. Regarding time point: after dendritic cell vaccination, including at tumor progression/relapse. Study-wide results and limits: Higher TCR clonality did not directly relate to longer survival.

Generated by immunoSEQ multiplex PCR, the TCRdb table keeps only in-frame clones and is missing some. This table has 99,000 or so clones, around 87% appearing once. In germline, CDR1 is MNHEY, CDR2 SVGAGI. The V gene end was trimmed by 2 bases and the J gene end by 5 bases; junction bases not matched to a gene: 7. CDR3 length equals 15 residues. The chain couples TRBV6-5 to TRBJ2-5; 8 nucleotides agree with TRBD1. This clonotype was obtained from a human donor with glioblastoma. The starting material was blood, obtained after dendritic cell vaccination. CDR3 amino acids: CASSYGQGRGETQYF. DNA of the CDR3: TGTGCCAGCAGTTACGGACAGGGCCGAGGGGAGACCCAGTACTTC.